This paragraph reports one TCR beta chain. Its antigen is unidentified. The data stem from a study of cytomegalovirus exposure and HLA in healthy donors. Trimming shortened V by 6 bases and J by 1 base, and 10 bases separated the two germline ends. There are 14 residues in the CDR3. The germline V gene encodes CDR1 SGHKS and CDR2 YYEKEE (reference sequence). The study ran its PCR with 60 Vbeta and 13 Jbeta primers. Data came from immunoSEQ multiplex PCR; TCRdb stores just in-frame clones and leaves some out. The sample has 180,000 or so clones; about 86% are singletons. Overall study results and limits: A later analysis by the authors found several of the most significant clusters apparently linked to common viral pathogens. When analyzed later, the rates of TCR association showed variation by HLA locus, with DRB1 the most and HLA-C the fewest.

This receptor was taken from a woman younger than 45 in good health and CMV-seronegative. The sample taken for sequencing was PBMCs. The rearrangement joins TRBV5-5 to TRBJ2-2; D is perhaps TRBD2 (5 bases). This chain's CDR3 is CASMVLVNTGELFF. The CDR3 DNA is TGTGCCAGCATGGTACTAGTGAACACCGGGGAGCTGTTTTTT.